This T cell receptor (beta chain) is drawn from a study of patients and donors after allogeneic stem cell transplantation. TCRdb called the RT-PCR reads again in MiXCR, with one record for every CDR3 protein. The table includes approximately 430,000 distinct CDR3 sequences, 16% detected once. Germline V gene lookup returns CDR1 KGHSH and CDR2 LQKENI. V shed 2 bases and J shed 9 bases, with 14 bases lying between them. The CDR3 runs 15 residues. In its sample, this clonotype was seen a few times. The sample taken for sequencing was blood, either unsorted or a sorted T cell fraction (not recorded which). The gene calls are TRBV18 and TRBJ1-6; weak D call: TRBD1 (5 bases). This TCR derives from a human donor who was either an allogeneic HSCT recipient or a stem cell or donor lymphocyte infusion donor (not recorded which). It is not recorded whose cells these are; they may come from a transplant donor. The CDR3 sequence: CASSPINDSPSPLHF. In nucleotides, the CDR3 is TGTGCCAGCTCACCAATCAACGACAGCCCTTCACCCCTCCACTTT.